Each of the 9 T cell receptor beta chains below was sequenced from the same sample in a study of cytomegalovirus exposure and HLA in healthy donors. With 60 Vbeta and 13 Jbeta primers, the PCR was carried out. Only in-frame clones appear in the TCRdb table, and some are missing; sequencing was by immunoSEQ multiplex PCR. This table holds about 150,000 clones, around 77% found once. Sequenced sample: PBMCs. These receptors all stem from a woman in her forties or fifties in good health and CMV-seropositive.

The chain combines TRBV9 with TRBJ1-2; D not resolved. The V end lost 6 bases, the J end lost 7 bases, and 10 bases lay between the germline ends. CDR1 SGDLS and CDR2 YYNGEE come from the germline V gene. This CDR3 comprises 11 residues. The CDR3 DNA follows: TGTGCCAGCAAAGCGGGGAGTGGCTACACCTTC. Its translation: CASKAGSGYTF.

This clone occurred once. V gene TRBV2 combines with J gene TRBJ1-4; no firm D call. Germline CDR1 SNHLY, CDR2 FYNNEI. The CDR3 covers 14 residues. V lost 4 bases and J lost 6, with 12 bases in between. The CDR3 spells CASSGGWSYEKLFF. CDR3 nucleotide sequence: TGTGCCAGCAGTGGAGGGTGGAGTTATGAAAAACTGTTTTTT.

J is TRBJ2-5 and V is TRBV7-2, with D maybe TRBD2 (7 bases). The V end was cut by 4 bases, the J end by 4 bases, with 22 bases between. This CDR3 has 17 amino acids. From germline, CDR1 is SGHTA and CDR2 FQGNSA. CDR3 in DNA: TGTGCCAGCAGCTCCCCCGGGGGGTGGGGGGGGGCAGAGACCCAGTACTTC. This sequence encodes CASSSPGGWGGAETQYF. Complete variable domain (other parts from reference TRBV7-2 and TRBJ2-5): GAGVSQSPSNKVTEKGKDVELRCDPISGHTALYWYRQSLGQGLEFLIYFQGNSAPDKSGLPSDRFSAERTGGSVSTLTIQRTQQEDSAVYLCASSSPGGWGGAETQYFGPGTRLLVL.

The chain uses TRBV27 and TRBJ2-7, with TRBD2 identical over 8 bases. Germline loops: CDR1 MNHEY, CDR2 SMNVEV (reference sequence). This CDR3 has 15 amino acids. The ends lost 5 bases at V and 3 bases at J; junction bases unmatched: 9. CDR3 nucleotide sequence: TGTGCCAGCAGTCCCACGGGACTAGTAATCTACGAGCAGTACTTC. It translates to CASSPTGLVIYEQYF.

J is TRBJ1-2 and V is TRBV25-1; 9 bases agree with TRBD1. Germline V gives CDR1 MGHDK, CDR2 SYGVNS. The trim removed 0 bases at V and 7 bases at J, leaving 6 bases unmatched. CDR3 length: 15 residues. As DNA, the CDR3 is TGTGCCAGCAGTGAATACGGGACAGGGTCCCTTGGCTACACCTTC. As protein: CASSEYGTGSLGYTF.

The V gene is TRBV7-9, the J gene TRBJ1-1, with D hard to call. Germline V CDR1 and CDR2: SEHNR, FQNEAQ (reference sequence). The V and J ends lost 3 bases and 3 bases respectively, with 8 bases between them. The CDR3 contains 13 residues. The CDR3 region is CASSLAIYTEAFF. In DNA, the CDR3 is TGTGCCAGCAGCTTGGCAATCTACACTGAAGCTTTCTTT.

This clone turned up a few times. The genes are TRBV19 and TRBJ2-2, with 7 bases that match TRBD2. The CDR3 sequence is 16 residues long. V shed 2 bases, J shed 5 bases, and the junction held 8 bases outside the gene matches. Per the germline V gene, CDR1 is LNHDA and CDR2 is SQIVND (reference sequence). The CDR3 DNA sequence: TGTGCCAGTAGTATATGGGCTAGCGGTGGGACCGGGGAGCTGTTTTTT. Translation gives CASSIWASGGTGELFF.

The gene calls are TRBV6-6 and TRBJ1-3; tentatively, D is TRBD1 (5 bases). The CDR3 contains 14 residues. V lost 6 bases and J 4 bases, leaving 13 bases between the germline ends. CDR1 is MNHNY, CDR2 SVGAGI, per germline (reference sequence). The chain's CDR3 is CASSPPGLGNTIYF. As DNA, the CDR3 is TGTGCCAGCAGCCCCCCAGGGCTGGGAAACACCATATATTTT.

This clone has only one observation. V gene TRBV28 combines with J gene TRBJ2-7; 9 bases fit TRBD1. The CDR3 has 15 amino acids. Germline trimming cut 7 bases from V and 2 bases from J; bases unmatched to any gene: 9. Germline V gives CDR1 MDHEN, CDR2 SYDVKM. CDR3 coding DNA: TGTGCCAGCATGAGGTACGGGACAGGGACCTACGAGCAGTACTTC. Translation gives CASMRYGTGTYEQYF.